The clone carrying this T cell receptor beta chain was observed a few times. What it recognizes is unknown. These data belong to a study of read filtering for tumor transcriptome and immune sequencing. About the study: TCR-mapped reads were about 3.5 to 10.27 million with IR-seq versus about 75 to 1,400 with RNA-seq.

This library used 300 to 500 ng RNA and molecular barcoded adaptors spanning alpha/delta and beta/gamma chains. TCRdb analysed the reads with MiXCR anew, one entry per CDR3 protein. The table shows about 37,000 distinct CDR3 sequences, with roughly an eighth occurring only once. Points from the study as a whole: IR-seq captured clonotypes deeper and more reliably than RNA-seq. Around 82% of IR-seq clonotypes had a single read, yet these held 3% to 4% of reads.

This CDR3 comprises 14 residues. Germline values: CDR1 SGHTA, CDR2 FQGNSA. The junction had 4 bases not matched to a gene; V was cut back by 5 bases and J by 2 bases. This sequence joins TRBV7-2 and TRBJ2-3, with 7 nucleotides matching TRBD1. The sequenced sample consisted of a population of CD138-negative cells sorted from bone marrow. The sequence came from a donor aged 40 or older with multiple myeloma. The CDR3: CASSKDRYTDTQYF. The CDR3 DNA reads as TGTGCCAGCAGCAAGGACAGGTACACAGATACGCAGTATTTT.